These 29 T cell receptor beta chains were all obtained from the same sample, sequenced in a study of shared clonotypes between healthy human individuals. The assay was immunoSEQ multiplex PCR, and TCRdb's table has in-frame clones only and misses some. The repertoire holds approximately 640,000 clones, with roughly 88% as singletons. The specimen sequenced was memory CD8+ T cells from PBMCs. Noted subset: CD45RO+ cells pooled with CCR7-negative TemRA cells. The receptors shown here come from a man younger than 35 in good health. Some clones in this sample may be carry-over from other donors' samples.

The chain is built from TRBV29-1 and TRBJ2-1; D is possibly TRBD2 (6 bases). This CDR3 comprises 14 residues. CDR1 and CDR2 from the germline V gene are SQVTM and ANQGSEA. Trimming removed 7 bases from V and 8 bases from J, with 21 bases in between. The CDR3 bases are TGCAGCGCCAAGCGGGCGGTAGTTGCGCATGAGCAGTTCTTC. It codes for CSAKRAVVAHEQFF.

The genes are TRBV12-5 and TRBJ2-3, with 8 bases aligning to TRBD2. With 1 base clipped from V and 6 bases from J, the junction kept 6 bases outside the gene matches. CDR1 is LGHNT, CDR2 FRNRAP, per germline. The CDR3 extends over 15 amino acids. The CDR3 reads CASGLGAGAVDTQYF. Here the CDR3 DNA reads TGTGCTAGTGGTTTGGGAGCGGGAGCGGTCGATACGCAGTATTTT. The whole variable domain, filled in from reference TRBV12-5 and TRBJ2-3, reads DARVTQTPRHKVTEMGQEVTMRCQPILGHNTVFWYRQTMMQGLELLAYFRNRAPLDDSGMPKDRFSAEMPDATLATLKIQPSEPRDSAVYFCASGLGAGAVDTQYFGPGTRLTVL.

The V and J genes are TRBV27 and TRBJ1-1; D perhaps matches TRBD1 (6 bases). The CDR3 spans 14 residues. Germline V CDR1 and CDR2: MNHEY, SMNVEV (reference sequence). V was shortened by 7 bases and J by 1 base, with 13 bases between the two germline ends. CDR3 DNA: TGTGCCAGCAACCTGGGGGGGGCGAACACTGAAGCTTTCTTT. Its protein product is CASNLGGANTEAFF.

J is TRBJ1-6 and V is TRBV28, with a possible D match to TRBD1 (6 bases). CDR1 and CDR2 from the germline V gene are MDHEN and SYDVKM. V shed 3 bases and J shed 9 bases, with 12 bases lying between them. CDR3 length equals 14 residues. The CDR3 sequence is CASSLRGRSSPLHF. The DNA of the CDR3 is TGTGCCAGCAGTTTGAGGGGGAGAAGTTCACCCCTCCACTTT.

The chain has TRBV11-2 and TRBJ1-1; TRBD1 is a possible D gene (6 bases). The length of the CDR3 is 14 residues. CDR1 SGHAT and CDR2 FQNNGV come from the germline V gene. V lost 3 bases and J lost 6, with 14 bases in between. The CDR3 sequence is CASSLGAEFAEAFF. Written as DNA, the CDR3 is TGTGCCAGCAGCTTGGGGGCTGAATTCGCTGAAGCTTTCTTT.

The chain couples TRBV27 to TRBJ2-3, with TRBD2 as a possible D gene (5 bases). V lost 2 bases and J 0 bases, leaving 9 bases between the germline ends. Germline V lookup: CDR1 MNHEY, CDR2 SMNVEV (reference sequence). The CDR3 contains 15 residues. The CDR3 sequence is CASSLGGFSTDTQYF. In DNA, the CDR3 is TGTGCCAGCAGTTTAGGCGGGTTTAGCACAGATACGCAGTATTTT.

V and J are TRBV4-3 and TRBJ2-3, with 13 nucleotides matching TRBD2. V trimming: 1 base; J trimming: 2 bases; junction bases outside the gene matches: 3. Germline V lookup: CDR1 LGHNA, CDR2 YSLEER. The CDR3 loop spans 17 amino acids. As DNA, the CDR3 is TGCGCCAGCAGCCAAGGACTAGCGGGAGGCCCCACAGATACGCAGTATTTT. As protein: CASSQGLAGGPTDTQYF.

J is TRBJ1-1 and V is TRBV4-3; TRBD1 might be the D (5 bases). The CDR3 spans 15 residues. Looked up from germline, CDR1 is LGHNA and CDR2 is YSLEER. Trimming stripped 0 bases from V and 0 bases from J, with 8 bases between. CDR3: CASSQEAGLNTEAFF. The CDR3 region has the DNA TGCGCCAGCAGCCAAGAGGCAGGGTTGAACACTGAAGCTTTCTTT.

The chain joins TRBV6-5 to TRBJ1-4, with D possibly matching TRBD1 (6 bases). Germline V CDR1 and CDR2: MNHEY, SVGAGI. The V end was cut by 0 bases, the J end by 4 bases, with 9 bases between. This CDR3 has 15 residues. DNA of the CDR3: TGTGCCAGCAGTTACTCGGACAGAAATAATGAAAAACTGTTTTTT. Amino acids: CASSYSDRNNEKLFF.

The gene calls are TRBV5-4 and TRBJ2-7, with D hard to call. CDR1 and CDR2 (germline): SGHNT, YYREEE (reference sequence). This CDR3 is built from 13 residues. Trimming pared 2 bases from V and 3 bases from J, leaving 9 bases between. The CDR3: CASSFARSYEQYF. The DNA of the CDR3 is TGTGCCAGCAGCTTCGCTAGGAGCTACGAGCAGTACTTC.

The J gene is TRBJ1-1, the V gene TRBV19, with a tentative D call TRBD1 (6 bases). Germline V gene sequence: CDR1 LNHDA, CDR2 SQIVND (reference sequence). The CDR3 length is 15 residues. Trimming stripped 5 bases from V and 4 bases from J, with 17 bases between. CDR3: CASSPRGGEATEAFF. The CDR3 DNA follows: TGTGCCAGTAGTCCCAGAGGGGGGGAGGCCACTGAAGCTTTCTTT.

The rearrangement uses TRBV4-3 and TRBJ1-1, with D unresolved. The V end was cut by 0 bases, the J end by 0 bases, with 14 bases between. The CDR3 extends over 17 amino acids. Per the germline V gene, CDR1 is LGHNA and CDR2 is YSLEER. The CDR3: CASSQDWGGGMNTEAFF. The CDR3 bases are TGCGCCAGCAGCCAAGATTGGGGAGGAGGGATGAACACTGAAGCTTTCTTT.

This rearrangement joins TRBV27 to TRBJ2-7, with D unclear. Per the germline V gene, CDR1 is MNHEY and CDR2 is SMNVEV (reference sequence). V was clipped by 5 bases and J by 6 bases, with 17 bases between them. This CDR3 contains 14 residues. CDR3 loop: CASSPVGVSPEQYF. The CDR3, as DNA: TGTGCCAGCAGTCCTGTTGGGGTTAGCCCCGAGCAGTACTTC.

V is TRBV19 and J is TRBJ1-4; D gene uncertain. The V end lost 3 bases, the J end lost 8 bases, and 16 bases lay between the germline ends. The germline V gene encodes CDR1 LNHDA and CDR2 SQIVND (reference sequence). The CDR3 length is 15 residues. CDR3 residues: CASSIMALGDEKLFF. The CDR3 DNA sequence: TGTGCCAGTAGTATCATGGCCTTGGGAGACGAAAAACTGTTTTTT.

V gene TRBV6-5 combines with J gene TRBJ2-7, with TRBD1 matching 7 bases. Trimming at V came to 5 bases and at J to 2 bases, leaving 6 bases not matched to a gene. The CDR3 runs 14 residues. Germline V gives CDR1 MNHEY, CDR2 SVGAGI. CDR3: CASSQWTGAYEQYF. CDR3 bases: TGTGCCAGCAGTCAGTGGACAGGAGCCTACGAGCAGTACTTC.

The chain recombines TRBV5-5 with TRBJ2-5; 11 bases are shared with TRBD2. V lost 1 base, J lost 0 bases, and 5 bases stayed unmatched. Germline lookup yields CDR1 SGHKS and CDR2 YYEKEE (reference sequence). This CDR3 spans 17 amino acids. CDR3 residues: CASSLLWGLADQETQYF. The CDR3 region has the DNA TGTGCCAGCAGCTTGCTTTGGGGACTAGCGGACCAAGAGACCCAGTACTTC.

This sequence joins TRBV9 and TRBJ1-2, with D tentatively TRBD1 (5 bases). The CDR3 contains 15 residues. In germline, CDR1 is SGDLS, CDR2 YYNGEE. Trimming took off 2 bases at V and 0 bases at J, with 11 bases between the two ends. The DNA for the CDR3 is TGTGCCAGCAGCGTCTCGAGGGGACCTAACTATGGCTACACCTTC. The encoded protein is CASSVSRGPNYGYTF.

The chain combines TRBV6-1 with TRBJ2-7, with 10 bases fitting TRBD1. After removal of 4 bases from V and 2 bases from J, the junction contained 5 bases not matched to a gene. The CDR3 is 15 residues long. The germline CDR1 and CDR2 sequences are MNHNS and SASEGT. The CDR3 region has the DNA TGTGCCAGCAGTGGGGGACAGGGGTGGCCCTACGAGCAGTACTTC. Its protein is CASSGGQGWPYEQYF.

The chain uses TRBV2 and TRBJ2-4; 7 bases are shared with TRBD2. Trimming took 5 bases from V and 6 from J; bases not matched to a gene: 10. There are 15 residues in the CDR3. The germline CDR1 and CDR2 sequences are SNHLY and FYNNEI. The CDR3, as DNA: TGTGCCAGCAGTCGGGGGAGGGACTCGCTAAACATTCAGTACTTC. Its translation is CASSRGRDSLNIQYF.

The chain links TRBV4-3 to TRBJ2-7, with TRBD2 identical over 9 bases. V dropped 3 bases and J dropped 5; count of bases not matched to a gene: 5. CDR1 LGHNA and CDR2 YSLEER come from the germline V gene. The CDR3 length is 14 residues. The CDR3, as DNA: TGCGCCAGCAGCCACGGGACTAGCATTGACGAGCAGTACTTC. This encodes CASSHGTSIDEQYF.

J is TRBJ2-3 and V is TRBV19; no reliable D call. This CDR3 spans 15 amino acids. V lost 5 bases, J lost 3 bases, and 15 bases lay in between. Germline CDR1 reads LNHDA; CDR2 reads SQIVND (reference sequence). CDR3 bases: TGTGCCAGTAGTCTCTCGGCAGGAATTACAGATACGCAGTATTTT. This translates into CASSLSAGITDTQYF.

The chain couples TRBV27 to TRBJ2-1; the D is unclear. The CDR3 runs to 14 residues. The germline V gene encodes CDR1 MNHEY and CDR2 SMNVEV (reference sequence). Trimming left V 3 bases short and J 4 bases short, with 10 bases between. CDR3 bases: TGTGCCAGCAGTTTTGACCTAGAATACAATGAGCAGTTCTTC. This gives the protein CASSFDLEYNEQFF.

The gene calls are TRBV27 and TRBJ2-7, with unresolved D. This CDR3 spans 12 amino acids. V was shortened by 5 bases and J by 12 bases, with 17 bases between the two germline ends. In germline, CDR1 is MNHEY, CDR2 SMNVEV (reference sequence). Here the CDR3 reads CASSMTTGFMYF. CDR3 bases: TGTGCCAGCAGTATGACGACCGGGTTCATGTACTTC.

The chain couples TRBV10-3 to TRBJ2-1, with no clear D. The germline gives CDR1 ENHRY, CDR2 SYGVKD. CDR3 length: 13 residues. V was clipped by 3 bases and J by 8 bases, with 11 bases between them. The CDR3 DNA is TGTGCCATCAGTGATGGGCCAAACCATGAGCAGTTCTTC. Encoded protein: CAISDGPNHEQFF.

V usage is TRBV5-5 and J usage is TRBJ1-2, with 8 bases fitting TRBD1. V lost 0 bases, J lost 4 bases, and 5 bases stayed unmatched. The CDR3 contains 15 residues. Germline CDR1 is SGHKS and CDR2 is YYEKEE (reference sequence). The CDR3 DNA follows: TGTGCCAGCAGCTTGGGGGCCGGGACAGGCTATGGCTACACCTTC. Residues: CASSLGAGTGYGYTF.

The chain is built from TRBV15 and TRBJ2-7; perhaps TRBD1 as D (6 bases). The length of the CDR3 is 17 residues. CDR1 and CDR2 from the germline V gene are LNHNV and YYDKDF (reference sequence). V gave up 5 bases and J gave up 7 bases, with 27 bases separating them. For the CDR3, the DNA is TGTGCCACCAGCGTACCCTTGGGGGACATCACCCTCGGGGAGCAGTACTTC. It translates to CATSVPLGDITLGEQYF.

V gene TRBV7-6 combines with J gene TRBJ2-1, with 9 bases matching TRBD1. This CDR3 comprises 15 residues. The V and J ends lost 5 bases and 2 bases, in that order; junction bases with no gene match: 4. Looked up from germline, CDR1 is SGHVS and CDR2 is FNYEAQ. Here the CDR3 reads CASSRRQGAYNEQFF. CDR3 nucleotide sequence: TGTGCCAGCAGCCGCCGACAGGGGGCCTACAATGAGCAGTTCTTC.

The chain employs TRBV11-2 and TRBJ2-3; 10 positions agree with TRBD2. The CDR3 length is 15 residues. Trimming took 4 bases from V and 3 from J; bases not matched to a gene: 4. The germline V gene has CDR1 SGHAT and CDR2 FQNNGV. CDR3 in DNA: TGTGCCAGCAGCTCCGTACTAGCGGGGACAGATACGCAGTATTTT. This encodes CASSSVLAGTDTQYF.

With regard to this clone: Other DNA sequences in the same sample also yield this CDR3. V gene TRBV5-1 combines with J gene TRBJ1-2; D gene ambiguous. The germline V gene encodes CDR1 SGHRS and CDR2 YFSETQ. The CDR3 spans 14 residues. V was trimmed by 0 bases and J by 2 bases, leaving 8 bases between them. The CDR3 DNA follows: TGCGCCAGCAGCTTGGTAGGAGGGAACTATGGCTACACCTTC. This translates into CASSLVGGNYGYTF. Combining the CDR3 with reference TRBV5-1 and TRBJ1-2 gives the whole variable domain KAGVTQTPRYLIKTRGQQVTLSCSPISGHRSVSWYQQTPGQGLQFLFEYFSETQRNKGNFPGRFSGRQFSNSRSEMNVSTLELGDSALYLCASSLVGGNYGYTFGSGTRLTVV.